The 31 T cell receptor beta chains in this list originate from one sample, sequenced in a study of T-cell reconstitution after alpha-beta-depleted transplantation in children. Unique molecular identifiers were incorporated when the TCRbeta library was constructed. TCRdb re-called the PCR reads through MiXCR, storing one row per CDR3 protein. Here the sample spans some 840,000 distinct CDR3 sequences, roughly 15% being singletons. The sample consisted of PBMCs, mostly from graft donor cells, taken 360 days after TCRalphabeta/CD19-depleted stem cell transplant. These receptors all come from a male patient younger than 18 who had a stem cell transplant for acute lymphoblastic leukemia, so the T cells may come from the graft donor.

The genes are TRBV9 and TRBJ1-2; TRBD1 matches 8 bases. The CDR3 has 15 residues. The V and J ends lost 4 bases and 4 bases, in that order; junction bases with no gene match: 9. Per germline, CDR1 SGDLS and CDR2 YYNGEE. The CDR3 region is CASSQTLTGGYGYTF. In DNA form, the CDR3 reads TGTGCCAGCAGCCAAACCCTCACAGGGGGCTATGGCTACACCTTC.

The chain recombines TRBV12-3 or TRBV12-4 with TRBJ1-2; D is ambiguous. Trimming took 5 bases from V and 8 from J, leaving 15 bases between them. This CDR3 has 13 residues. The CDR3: CASSPRLSPGYTF. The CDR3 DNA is TGTGCCAGCAGTCCCCGACTTTCTCCGGGCTACACCTTC.

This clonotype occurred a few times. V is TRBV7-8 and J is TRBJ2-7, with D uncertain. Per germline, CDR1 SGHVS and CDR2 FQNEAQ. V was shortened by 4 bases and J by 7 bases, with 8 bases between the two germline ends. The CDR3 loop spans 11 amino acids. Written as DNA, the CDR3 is TGTGCCAGCAGCTATCGACAAGAGCAGTACTTC. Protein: CASSYRQEQYF.

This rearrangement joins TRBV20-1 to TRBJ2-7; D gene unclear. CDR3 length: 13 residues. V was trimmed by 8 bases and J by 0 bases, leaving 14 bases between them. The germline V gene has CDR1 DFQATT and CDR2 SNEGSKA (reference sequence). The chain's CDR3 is CSRLDRSSYEQYF. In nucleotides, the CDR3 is TGCAGTCGGCTGGACCGAAGCTCCTACGAGCAGTACTTC.

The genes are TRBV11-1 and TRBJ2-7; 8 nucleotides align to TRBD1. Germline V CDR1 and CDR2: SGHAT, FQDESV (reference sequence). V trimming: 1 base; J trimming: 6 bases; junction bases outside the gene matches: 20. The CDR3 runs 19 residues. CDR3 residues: CASSLGEFNRGTPFLEQYF. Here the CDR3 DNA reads TGTGCCAGCAGCTTAGGAGAGTTCAACAGGGGGACCCCTTTCCTCGAGCAGTACTTC.

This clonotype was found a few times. CDR3 DNA: TGTGCCAGCTCACCACCGCCGGCGGAGTTCATCCCAGATACGCAGTATTTT. It encodes CASSPPPAEFIPDTQYF. The V gene is TRBV18, the J gene TRBJ2-3; D is undetermined. Trimming took 0 bases from V and 4 from J, leaving 17 bases between them. Germline CDR1 is KGHSH and CDR2 is LQKENI. This CDR3 spans 17 amino acids.

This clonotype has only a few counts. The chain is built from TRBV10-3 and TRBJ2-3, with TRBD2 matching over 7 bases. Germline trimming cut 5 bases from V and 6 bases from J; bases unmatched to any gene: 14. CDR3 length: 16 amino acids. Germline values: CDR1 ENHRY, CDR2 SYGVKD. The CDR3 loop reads CAISTSGGGKGDTQYF. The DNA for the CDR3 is TGTGCCATCAGTACCAGTGGGGGGGGAAAGGGGGATACGCAGTATTTT.

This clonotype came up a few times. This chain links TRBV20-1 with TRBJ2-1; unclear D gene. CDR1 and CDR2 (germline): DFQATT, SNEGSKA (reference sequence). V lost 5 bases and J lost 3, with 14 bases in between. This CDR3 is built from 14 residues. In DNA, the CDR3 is TGCAGTGCTGTCAGTCTTCTCCTCTACAATGAGCAGTTCTTC. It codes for CSAVSLLLYNEQFF.

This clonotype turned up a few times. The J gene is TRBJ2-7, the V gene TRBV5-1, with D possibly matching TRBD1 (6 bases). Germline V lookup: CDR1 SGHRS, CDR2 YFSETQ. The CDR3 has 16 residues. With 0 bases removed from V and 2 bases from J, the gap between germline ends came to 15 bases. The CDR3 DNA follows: TGCGCCAGCAGCTTGGCTCTGCAGGGGCTAACCTACGAGCAGTACTTC. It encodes CASSLALQGLTYEQYF.

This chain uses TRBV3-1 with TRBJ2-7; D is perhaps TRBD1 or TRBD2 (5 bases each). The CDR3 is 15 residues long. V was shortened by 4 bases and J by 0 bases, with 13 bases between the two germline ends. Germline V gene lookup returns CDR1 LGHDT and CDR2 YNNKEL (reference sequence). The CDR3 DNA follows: TGTGCCAGCAGCCCCGAGACAGCGGCCTCCTACGAGCAGTACTTC. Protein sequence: CASSPETAASYEQYF.

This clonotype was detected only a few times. This chain's CDR3 is CASSYAGTVYNEQFF. In DNA form, the CDR3 reads TGTGCCAGCAGCTATGCAGGGACAGTGTACAATGAGCAGTTCTTC. The chain links TRBV5-5 to TRBJ2-1, with 7 positions matching TRBD1. The germline V gene has CDR1 SGHKS and CDR2 YYEKEE (reference sequence). The CDR3 has 15 residues. Germline trimming cut 3 bases from V and 4 bases from J; bases unmatched to any gene: 7.

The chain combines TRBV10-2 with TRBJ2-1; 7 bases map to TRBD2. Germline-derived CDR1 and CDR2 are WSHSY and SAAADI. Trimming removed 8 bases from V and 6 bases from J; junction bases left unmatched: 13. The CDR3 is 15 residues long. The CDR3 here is CASGLEGGPGNEQFF. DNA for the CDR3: TGCGCCAGCGGGCTTGAGGGAGGGCCCGGCAATGAGCAGTTCTTC.

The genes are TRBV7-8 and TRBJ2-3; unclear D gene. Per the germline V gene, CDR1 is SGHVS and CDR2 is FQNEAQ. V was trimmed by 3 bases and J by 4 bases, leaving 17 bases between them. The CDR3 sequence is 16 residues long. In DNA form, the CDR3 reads TGTGCCAGCAGCTTCATTGACCCCGGACGGGCAGATACGCAGTATTTT. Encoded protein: CASSFIDPGRADTQYF. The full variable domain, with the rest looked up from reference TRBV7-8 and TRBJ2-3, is GAGVSQSPRYKVAKRGQDVALRCDPISGHVSLFWYQQALGQGPEFLTYFQNEAQLDKSGLPSDRFFAERPEGSVSTLKIQRTQQEDSAVYLCASSFIDPGRADTQYFGPGTRLTVL.

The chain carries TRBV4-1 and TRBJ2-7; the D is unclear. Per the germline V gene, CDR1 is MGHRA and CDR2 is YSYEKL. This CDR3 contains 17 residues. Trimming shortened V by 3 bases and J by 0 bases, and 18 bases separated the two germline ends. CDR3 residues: CASSHILFPGPSYEQYF. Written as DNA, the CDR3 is TGCGCCAGCAGCCACATTCTCTTCCCCGGGCCCTCCTACGAGCAGTACTTC.

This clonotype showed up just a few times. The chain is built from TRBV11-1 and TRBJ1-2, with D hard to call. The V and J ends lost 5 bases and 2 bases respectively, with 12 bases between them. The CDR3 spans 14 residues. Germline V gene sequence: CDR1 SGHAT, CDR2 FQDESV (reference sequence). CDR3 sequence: CASSAWTSNYGYTF. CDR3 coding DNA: TGTGCCAGCAGCGCTTGGACGTCGAACTATGGCTACACCTTC.

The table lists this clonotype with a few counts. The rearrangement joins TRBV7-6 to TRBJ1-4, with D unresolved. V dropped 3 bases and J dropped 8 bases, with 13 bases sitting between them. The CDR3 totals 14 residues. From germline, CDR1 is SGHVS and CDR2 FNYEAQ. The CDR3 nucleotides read TGTGCCAGCAGCTTCCTCGGACTGGGGGAAAAACTGTTTTTT. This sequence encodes CASSFLGLGEKLFF. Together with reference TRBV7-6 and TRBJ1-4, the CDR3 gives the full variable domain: GAGVSQSPRYKVTKRGQDVALRCDPISGHVSLYWYRQALGQGPEFLTYFNYEAQQDKSGLPNDRFSAERPEGSISTLTIQRTEQRDSAMYRCASSFLGLGEKLFFGSGTQLSVL.

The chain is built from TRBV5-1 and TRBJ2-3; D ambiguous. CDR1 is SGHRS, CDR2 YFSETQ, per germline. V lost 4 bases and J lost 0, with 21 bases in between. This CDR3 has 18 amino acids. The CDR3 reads CASSLIGPRSSSTDTQYF. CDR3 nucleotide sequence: TGCGCCAGCAGCCTAATAGGGCCTAGGTCTTCTAGCACAGATACGCAGTATTTT.

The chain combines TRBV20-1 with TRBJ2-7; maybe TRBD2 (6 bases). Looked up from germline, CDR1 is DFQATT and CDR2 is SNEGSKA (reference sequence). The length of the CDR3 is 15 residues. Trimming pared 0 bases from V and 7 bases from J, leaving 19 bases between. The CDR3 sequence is CSARDATSRREEQYF. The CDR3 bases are TGCAGTGCTAGAGACGCCACTAGCCGACGCGAGGAGCAGTACTTC.

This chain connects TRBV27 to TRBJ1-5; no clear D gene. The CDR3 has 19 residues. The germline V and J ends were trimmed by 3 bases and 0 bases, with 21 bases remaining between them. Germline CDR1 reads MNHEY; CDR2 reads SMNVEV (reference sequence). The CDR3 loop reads CASSFVRAPASYSNQPQHF. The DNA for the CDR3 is TGTGCCAGCAGTTTTGTGCGGGCGCCCGCTTCCTATAGCAATCAGCCCCAGCATTTT.

The CDR3 DNA sequence: TGCGCCAGCAGCTACCCGGACGGTTACCTTTATGGCTACACCTTC. Its translation is CASSYPDGYLYGYTF. V usage is TRBV5-1 and J usage is TRBJ1-2; D remains ambiguous. The CDR3 consists of 15 residues. V was pared by 3 bases and J by 5 bases, with 17 bases between. In germline, CDR1 is SGHRS, CDR2 YFSETQ. The variable domain in full, with the rest retrieved from reference TRBV5-1 and TRBJ1-2, is KAGVTQTPRYLIKTRGQQVTLSCSPISGHRSVSWYQQTPGQGLQFLFEYFSETQRNKGNFPGRFSGRQFSNSRSEMNVSTLELGDSALYLCASSYPDGYLYGYTFGSGTRLTVV.

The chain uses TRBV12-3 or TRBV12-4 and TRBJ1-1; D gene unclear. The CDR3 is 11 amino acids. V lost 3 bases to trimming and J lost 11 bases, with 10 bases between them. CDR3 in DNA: TGTGCCAGCAGTTTCTCGGGTAACGCTTTCTTT. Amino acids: CASSFSGNAFF.

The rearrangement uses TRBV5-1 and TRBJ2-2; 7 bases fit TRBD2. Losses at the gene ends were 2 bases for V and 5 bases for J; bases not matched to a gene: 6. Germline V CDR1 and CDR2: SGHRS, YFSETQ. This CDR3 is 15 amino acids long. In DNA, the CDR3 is TGCGCCAGCAGCTTCGGGGACTATAGGACCGGGGAGCTGTTTTTT. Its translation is CASSFGDYRTGELFF.

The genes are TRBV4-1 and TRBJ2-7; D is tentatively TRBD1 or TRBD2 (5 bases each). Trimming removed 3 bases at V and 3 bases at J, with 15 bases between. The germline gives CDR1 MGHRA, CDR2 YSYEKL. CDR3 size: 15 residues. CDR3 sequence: CASSQVFGTDYEQYF. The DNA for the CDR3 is TGCGCCAGCAGCCAGGTCTTCGGGACGGACTACGAGCAGTACTTC.

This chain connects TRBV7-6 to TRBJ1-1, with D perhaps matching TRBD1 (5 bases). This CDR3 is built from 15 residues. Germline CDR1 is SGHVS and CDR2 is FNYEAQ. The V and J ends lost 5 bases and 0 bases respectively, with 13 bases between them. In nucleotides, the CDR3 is TGTGCCAGCAGCAACTCCCAGGGTCTGAACACTGAAGCTTTCTTT. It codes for CASSNSQGLNTEAFF.

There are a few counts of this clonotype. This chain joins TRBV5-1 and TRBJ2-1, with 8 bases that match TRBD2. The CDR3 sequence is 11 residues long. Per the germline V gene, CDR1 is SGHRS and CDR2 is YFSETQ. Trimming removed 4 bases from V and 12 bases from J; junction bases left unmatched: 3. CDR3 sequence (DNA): TGCGCCAGCAGCGAGGGACTAGGGCAGTTCTTC. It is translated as CASSEGLGQFF.

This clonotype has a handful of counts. The CDR3 loop reads CASSPGLTSGRSSYNEQFF. The CDR3 region has the DNA TGTGCCAGCTCACCAGGGTTAACTAGCGGGAGGAGCTCCTACAATGAGCAGTTCTTC. This rearrangement joins TRBV18 to TRBJ2-1; 12 bases align to TRBD2. The CDR3 is made up of 19 amino acids. Germline lookup yields CDR1 KGHSH and CDR2 LQKENI. Trimming cost V 2 bases and J 0 bases; bases outside gene matches: 8.

The CDR3: CASSRRQGNYGYTF. The CDR3 DNA is TGCGCCAGCAGCAGAAGACAGGGCAACTATGGCTACACCTTC. The chain recombines TRBV5-1 with TRBJ1-2; 7 bases are a match to TRBD1. V lost 4 bases and J lost 2; bases outside the gene matches: 5. Germline CDR1 and CDR2: SGHRS and YFSETQ. The CDR3 spans 14 residues. Complete variable domain (other parts from reference TRBV5-1 and TRBJ1-2): KAGVTQTPRYLIKTRGQQVTLSCSPISGHRSVSWYQQTPGQGLQFLFEYFSETQRNKGNFPGRFSGRQFSNSRSEMNVSTLELGDSALYLCASSRRQGNYGYTFGSGTRLTVV.

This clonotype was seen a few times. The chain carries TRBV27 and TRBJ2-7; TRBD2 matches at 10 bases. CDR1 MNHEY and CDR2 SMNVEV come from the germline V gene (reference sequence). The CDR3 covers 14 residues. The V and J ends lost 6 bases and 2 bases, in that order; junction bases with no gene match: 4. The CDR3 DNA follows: TGTGCCAGCAGGGTAGCGGGAGGCCCCTACGAGCAGTACTTC. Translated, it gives CASRVAGGPYEQYF.

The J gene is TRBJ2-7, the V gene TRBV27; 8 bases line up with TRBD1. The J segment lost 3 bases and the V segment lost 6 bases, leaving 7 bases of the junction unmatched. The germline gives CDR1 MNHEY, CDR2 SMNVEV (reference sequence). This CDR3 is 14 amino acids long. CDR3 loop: CASRHGTGLYEQYF. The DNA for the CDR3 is TGTGCCAGCAGACACGGGACAGGACTCTACGAGCAGTACTTC.

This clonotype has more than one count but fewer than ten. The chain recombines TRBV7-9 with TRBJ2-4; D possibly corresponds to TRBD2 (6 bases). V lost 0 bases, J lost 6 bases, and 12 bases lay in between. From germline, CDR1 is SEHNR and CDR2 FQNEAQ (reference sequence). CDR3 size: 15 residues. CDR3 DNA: TGTGCCAGCAGCTTAGCCCTTGGGCGGGGAAACATTCAGTACTTC. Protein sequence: CASSLALGRGNIQYF.

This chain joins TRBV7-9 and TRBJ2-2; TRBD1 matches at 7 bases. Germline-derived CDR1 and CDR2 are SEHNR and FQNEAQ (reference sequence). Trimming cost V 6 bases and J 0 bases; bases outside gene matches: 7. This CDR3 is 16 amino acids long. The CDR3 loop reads CASRPRQGANTGELFF. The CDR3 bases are TGTGCCAGCAGACCCCGACAGGGAGCGAACACCGGGGAGCTGTTTTTT.